The 13 T cell receptor beta chains given below trace back to one sample, sequenced in a study of blood T cells in healthy people across ages. The second PCR ran roughly 7 to 12 cycles with a sample-barcoded 5' primer and J-beta primers. One entry per CDR3 protein, called by TCRdb with MiXCR from the 5' RACE reads. The sample has fewer than 1,200,000 distinct CDR3 sequences; approximately 25% are singletons. The same data also contributed to another study, on T cells of mothers and their children.

The sample taken for sequencing was blood. The receptors stem from a girl aged 2 to 10 in good health.

This clonotype has a handful of counts. DNA of the CDR3: TGCGCCAGCAGCCAAGATTACCTCCTACAGTCCTACGAGCAGTACTTC. This sequence encodes CASSQDYLLQSYEQYF. V usage is TRBV4-3 and J usage is TRBJ2-5, with D unresolved. The J call is doubtful: the DNA matches TRBJ2-7 better. Germline assignment: CDR1 LGHNA and CDR2 YSLEER. The CDR3 consists of 16 residues.

A remark on this clonotype: Germline is not matched at one junction end, which may reflect a read error. The J gene is TRBJ2-7, the V gene TRBV20-1, with 8 bases identical to TRBD2. This CDR3 contains 11 residues. The V gene's germline CDR1 is DFQATT and CDR2 SNEGSKA (reference sequence). The CDR3 bases are TGCAGTACTAGCGGTGACAACGAGCAGTACTTC. Its translation: CSTSGDNEQYF.

This rearrangement joins TRBV6-5 to TRBJ2-3; D is possibly TRBD1 (5 bases). CDR3 length: 14 amino acids. The ends were cut back, 1 base at V and 6 bases at J, with 11 bases in the middle. CDR1 is MNHEY, CDR2 SVGAGI, per germline. The CDR3 loop is CASSYFAGSDTQYF. The CDR3 bases are TGTGCCAGCAGTTACTTTGCAGGGTCTGATACGCAGTATTTT.

The J gene is TRBJ1-3, the V gene TRBV6-6; D gene uncertain. Germline V lookup: CDR1 MNHNY, CDR2 SVGAGI (reference sequence). This CDR3 is 15 amino acids long. V was pared by 6 bases and J by 0 bases, with 12 bases between. DNA of the CDR3: TGTGCCAGCAGCGCCGGGCCCTTCTCTGGAAACACCATATATTTT. Amino acids: CASSAGPFSGNTIYF.

The chain links TRBV7-2 to TRBJ2-5; a weak D match, TRBD2 (6 bases). In germline, CDR1 is SGHTA, CDR2 FQGNSA. Trimming took off 5 bases at V and 4 bases at J, with 11 bases between the two ends. The CDR3 totals 13 residues. The chain's CDR3 is CASSPLGGETQYF. The CDR3 bases are TGTGCCAGCAGCCCCCTGGGGGGAGAGACCCAGTACTTC.

Only a few counts were recorded for this clonotype. This chain joins TRBV4-3 and TRBJ1-4; D is unresolved. The CDR3 length is 14 residues. V was pared by 0 bases and J by 8 bases, with 10 bases between. Germline V gene data show CDR1 as LGHNA and CDR2 as YSLEER. This CDR3 reads CASSQEASGEKLFF. For the CDR3, the DNA is TGCGCCAGCAGCCAAGAAGCTTCGGGGGAAAAACTGTTTTTT.

This clonotype was counted a few times. The rearrangement joins TRBV12-3 or TRBV12-4 to TRBJ2-5; no definite D call. Trimming pared 1 base from V and 4 bases from J, leaving 7 bases between. The CDR3 covers 13 residues. DNA for the CDR3: TGTGCCAGCAGTTTAGGTGACTCAGAGACCCAGTACTTC. Its protein product is CASSLGDSETQYF.

The chain links TRBV19 to TRBJ1-2; TRBD1 matches at 8 bases. CDR1 LNHDA and CDR2 SQIVND come from the germline V gene (reference sequence). J gave up 5 bases and V 5 bases, and 7 bases lay outside the gene matches. The CDR3 covers 14 residues. CDR3 bases: TGTGCCAGTAGTGCATTGGGACAGGCGTATGGCTACACCTTC. Translated, it gives CASSALGQAYGYTF.

The sample holds many counts of this clonotype. This sequence joins TRBV7-2 and TRBJ1-4, with unresolved D. This CDR3 comprises 15 residues. Per germline, CDR1 SGHTA and CDR2 FQGNSA. Trimming cost V 2 bases and J 7 bases, with 14 bases left between them. CDR3 loop: CASSLIKGWGEKLFF. The CDR3 DNA follows: TGTGCCAGCAGCTTAATCAAGGGATGGGGTGAAAAACTGTTTTTT.

The rearrangement links TRBV5-1 to TRBJ2-5; D remains ambiguous. The germline gives CDR1 SGHRS, CDR2 YFSETQ. V shed 4 bases and J shed 3 bases, with 16 bases lying between them. This CDR3 spans 15 amino acids. The CDR3 spells CASSRVQPLEETQYF. The CDR3 DNA reads TGCGCCAGCAGCCGGGTACAGCCTTTGGAAGAGACCCAGTACTTC.

The gene calls are TRBV25-1 and TRBJ1-5; D call uncertain. Germline CDR1 and CDR2: MGHDK and SYGVNS. This CDR3 is 13 amino acids long. The V end was cut by 1 base, the J end by 4 bases, with 5 bases between. The CDR3 region is CASSESVNQPQHF. The CDR3 DNA is TGTGCCAGCAGTGAATCAGTGAATCAGCCCCAGCATTTT.

This clonotype was counted between two and nine times. This CDR3 is CASSQEGRRGNEQFF. CDR3 DNA sequence: TGCGCCAGCAGCCAAGAAGGGCGGAGAGGCAATGAGCAGTTCTTC. The J gene is TRBJ2-1, the V gene TRBV4-1; D remains unclear. This CDR3 spans 15 amino acids. CDR1 is MGHRA and CDR2 is YSYEKL in the germline V gene. Trimming left V 0 bases short and J 6 bases short, with 12 bases between.

The gene calls are TRBV15 and TRBJ1-1, with 7 bases identical to TRBD1. From germline, CDR1 is LNHNV and CDR2 YYDKDF (reference sequence). Germline trimming cut 3 bases from V and 0 bases from J; bases unmatched to any gene: 7. The CDR3 runs 16 residues. The CDR3 region has the DNA TGTGCCACCAGCAGCGGCTTGGGACAGCTGAACACTGAAGCTTTCTTT. This translates into CATSSGLGQLNTEAFF. The full variable domain, in which reference TRBV15 and TRBJ1-1 provide the parts outside the CDR3, is DAMVIQNPRYQVTQFGKPVTLSCSQTLNHNVMYWYQQKSSQAPKLLFHYYDKDFNNEADTPDNFQSRRPNTSFCFLDIRSPGLGDTAMYLCATSSGLGQLNTEAFFGQGTRLTVV.